What follows are 27 T cell receptor beta chains derived from one specimen sequenced in a study of glioma-infiltrating T cells after dendritic cell vaccination (dated by TCRdb to 2016 to 2017). To prepare the library, the immunoSEQ multiplex PCR assay was applied. The source is immuneACCESS, and TCRdb retained only in-frame sequences with V and J called. Part of the clones is not carried over; for the studies checked, unresolved V genes explain less than half of this, and the remainder is unexplained. This sample lists 90,000 to 100,000 clones; roughly three quarters were detected once. The biggest ten clones account for around 6% of the sample. Specimen: blood, collected before dendritic cell vaccination. The receptors stem from a human donor with glioblastoma.

V is TRBV19 and J is TRBJ2-7; 10 nucleotides agree with TRBD2. Looked up from germline, CDR1 is LNHDA and CDR2 is SQIVND (reference sequence). J lost 0 bases, V lost 9 bases, and 5 bases had no gene match. The CDR3 runs 14 residues. CDR3 nucleotide sequence: TGTGCCAGCCGAACTAGCGGGGCCTCCTACGAGCAGTACTTC. This sequence encodes CASRTSGASYEQYF.

The chain joins TRBV11-2 to TRBJ2-1; 10 bases agree with TRBD2. The V and J ends lost 7 bases and 9 bases, in that order; junction bases with no gene match: 15. Germline CDR1 reads SGHAT; CDR2 reads FQNNGV. The CDR3 consists of 16 residues. The CDR3 bases are TGTGCCAGCAACCCAGTGAAAACTAGCGGGATTACTGAGCAGTTCTTC. Translated: CASNPVKTSGITEQFF.

This sequence joins TRBV5-5 and TRBJ1-4, with 8 bases lining up with TRBD1. The ends lost 2 bases at V and 7 bases at J; junction bases unmatched: 7. CDR1 is SGHKS and CDR2 is YYEKEE in the germline V gene (reference sequence). This CDR3 is 15 amino acids long. The CDR3 sequence is CASSFIRGLGEKLFF. CDR3 DNA: TGTGCCAGCAGCTTTATCAGGGGGCTCGGTGAAAAACTGTTTTTT.

The J gene is TRBJ1-1, the V gene TRBV28; D is undetermined. The ends were cut back, 2 bases at V and 5 bases at J, with 12 bases in the middle. Germline V gives CDR1 MDHEN, CDR2 SYDVKM. The length of the CDR3 is 14 residues. As DNA, the CDR3 is TGTGCCAGCAGTTTAACAGCAGGTTCAACTGAAGCTTTCTTT. This codes for CASSLTAGSTEAFF.

The chain links TRBV7-8 to TRBJ1-4; tentative D call: TRBD1 (5 bases). V was trimmed by 6 bases and J by 0 bases, leaving 14 bases between them. The germline V gene has CDR1 SGHVS and CDR2 FQNEAQ. The CDR3 extends over 16 amino acids. Here the CDR3 reads CASRSAGGTTNEKLFF. The CDR3 nucleotides are TGTGCCAGCAGATCAGCGGGGGGTACAACTAATGAAAAACTGTTTTTT.

The rearrangement uses TRBV28 and TRBJ2-3; possibly TRBD2 for D (6 bases). From germline, CDR1 is MDHEN and CDR2 SYDVKM. This CDR3 contains 13 residues. V was trimmed by 7 bases and J by 8 bases, leaving 16 bases between them. This CDR3 is CASNGGGSGTQYF. The CDR3 bases are TGTGCCAGCAATGGAGGAGGGTCCGGTACGCAGTATTTT.

The CDR3 spells CASSPDRVPYEQYF. The CDR3 coding sequence is TGTGCCAGCAGCCCGGACAGGGTCCCCTACGAGCAGTACTTC. The J gene is TRBJ2-7, the V gene TRBV5-4; 8 positions agree with TRBD1. The germline gives CDR1 SGHNT, CDR2 YYREEE (reference sequence). The CDR3 loop spans 14 amino acids. V gave up 4 bases and J gave up 2 bases; unmatched junction bases: 5.

This chain connects TRBV6-5 to TRBJ1-1; TRBD1 might be the D (5 bases). This CDR3 spans 14 amino acids. Between the trimmed V and J ends, which lost 0 bases and 4 bases, there was a span of 9 bases. Germline V lookup: CDR1 MNHEY, CDR2 SVGAGI. The CDR3 loop reads CASSYSGRGTEAFF. DNA of the CDR3: TGTGCCAGCAGTTACTCAGGGAGGGGCACTGAAGCTTTCTTT.

The rearrangement joins TRBV30 to TRBJ2-5; 13 bases are a match to TRBD2. With V trimmed by 2 bases and J by 5 bases, 11 bases remained unmatched. The CDR3 has 17 amino acids. Germline CDR1 reads GTSNPN; CDR2 reads SVGIG (reference sequence). The CDR3 sequence is CAWSLRRTSGSGETQYF. Here the CDR3 DNA reads TGTGCCTGGAGTCTCAGGAGGACTAGCGGGAGTGGCGAGACCCAGTACTTC.

This clone was recorded once. The chain couples TRBV21-1 to TRBJ2-7; the DNA was not used to check the table's D call, TRBD2. TRBV21-1 is tagged as a pseudogene. The CDR3 extends over 16 amino acids. Here the CDR3 reads CASSKVSSAGGYEQYF. The CDR3 DNA reads as TGTGCCAGCAGCAAAGTATCCAGTGCCGGAGGGTACGAGCAGTACTTC.

This chain uses TRBV28 with TRBJ2-6; D is perhaps TRBD1 (5 bases). V lost 4 bases and J 0 bases, leaving 10 bases between the germline ends. The CDR3 is 16 amino acids. Germline values: CDR1 MDHEN, CDR2 SYDVKM. DNA for the CDR3: TGTGCCAGCAGTTCACCGACAGCCTCTGGGGCCAACGTCCTGACTTTC. Encoded protein: CASSSPTASGANVLTF.

Only one count was recorded for this clone. V and J are TRBV30 and TRBJ1-5; D is unclear. Per germline, CDR1 GTSNPN and CDR2 SVGIG (reference sequence). Trimming shortened V by 0 bases and J by 3 bases, and 12 bases separated the two germline ends. The length of the CDR3 is 15 residues. The chain's CDR3 is CAWSVLGRFNQPQHF. The CDR3 DNA reads as TGTGCCTGGAGTGTACTCGGCAGGTTCAATCAGCCCCAGCATTTT.

The chain has TRBV30 and TRBJ1-3; maybe TRBD1 (5 bases). CDR1 and CDR2 (germline): GTSNPN, SVGIG (reference sequence). Trimming stripped 1 base from V and 2 bases from J, with 18 bases between. This CDR3 is built from 17 residues. The CDR3: CAWSEVSGGLAGNTIYF. The CDR3 bases are TGTGCCTGGAGTGAGGTTTCGGGGGGACTGGCTGGAAACACCATATATTTT.

This clone was observed at least ten times. This rearrangement joins TRBV13 to TRBJ2-7, with 13 bases that match TRBD2. Looked up from germline, CDR1 is PRHDT and CDR2 is FYEKMQ (reference sequence). The CDR3 runs to 14 residues. V was pared by 1 base and J by 7 bases, with 1 base of the junction left unmatched. CDR3 nucleotides: TGTGCCAGCAGCTTAGTACTAGCGGGGGGGGAGCAGTACTTC. Translation: CASSLVLAGGEQYF.

The sample holds a few counts of this clone. This chain joins TRBV7-8 and TRBJ1-2; D uncertain. The V and J ends lost 1 base and 2 bases respectively, with 8 bases between them. The CDR3 runs to 14 residues. Germline CDR1 is SGHVS and CDR2 is FQNEAQ. DNA for the CDR3: TGTGCCAGCAGCTTAGGACACAGCAACTATGGCTACACCTTC. Protein sequence: CASSLGHSNYGYTF.

This chain joins TRBV30 and TRBJ1-2, with D perhaps TRBD1 (6 bases). CDR1 and CDR2 (germline): GTSNPN, SVGIG (reference sequence). Trimming removed 0 bases at V and 7 bases at J, with 9 bases between. This CDR3 has 12 amino acids. The CDR3 spells CAWSVRGGGYTF. DNA of the CDR3: TGTGCCTGGAGTGTACGAGGGGGTGGCTACACCTTC.

The rearrangement links TRBV7-9 to TRBJ1-3, with 7 bases lining up with TRBD1. Looked up from germline, CDR1 is SEHNR and CDR2 is FQNEAQ (reference sequence). The CDR3 runs to 17 residues. V dropped 0 bases and J dropped 3; count of bases not matched to a gene: 8. The CDR3 nucleotides read TGTGCCAGCAGCTTAGCGACGGGACAGCCATTTGGAAACACCATATATTTT. It encodes CASSLATGQPFGNTIYF.

The chain is built from TRBV6-5 and TRBJ2-7, with TRBD1 as a possible D gene (6 bases). The CDR3 has 11 amino acids. The V gene lost 8 bases and the J gene lost 5 bases, with 10 bases spanning the gap. Germline loops: CDR1 MNHEY, CDR2 SVGAGI. CDR3 residues: CASHRVDEQYF. In nucleotides, the CDR3 is TGTGCCAGCCACAGGGTCGACGAGCAGTACTTC.

This clone appeared a few times. V gene TRBV10-3 combines with J gene TRBJ1-2; TRBD1 matches at 10 bases. The CDR3 consists of 14 residues. The V and J ends lost 6 bases and 5 bases, in that order; junction bases with no gene match: 6. Germline CDR1 reads ENHRY; CDR2 reads SYGVKD. The CDR3 reads CAISRQGAEYGYTF. The CDR3 bases are TGTGCCATCAGCCGACAGGGGGCCGAGTATGGCTACACCTTC.

This chain uses TRBV19 with TRBJ1-5; D not resolved. Germline loops: CDR1 LNHDA, CDR2 SQIVND (reference sequence). The CDR3 consists of 13 residues. Between the trimmed V and J ends, which lost 3 bases and 7 bases, there was a span of 10 bases. This chain's CDR3 is CASSIPRRQPQHF. The CDR3 DNA reads TGTGCCAGTAGTATTCCCCGCCGGCAGCCCCAGCATTTT.

This chain connects TRBV9 to TRBJ2-5; 8 positions agree with TRBD1. Germline values: CDR1 SGDLS, CDR2 YYNGEE. Losses at the gene ends were 3 bases for V and 8 bases for J; bases not matched to a gene: 6. The CDR3 sequence is 13 residues long. The CDR3 reads CASSATGVGTQYF. The DNA of the CDR3 is TGTGCCAGCAGCGCGACAGGGGTGGGTACCCAGTACTTC.

J is TRBJ2-3 and V is TRBV29-1, with 7 bases identical to TRBD2. V dropped 0 bases and J dropped 2; count of bases not matched to a gene: 11. CDR1 and CDR2 from the germline V gene are SQVTM and ANQGSEA. The CDR3 sequence is 17 residues long. CDR3 in amino acids: CSVEDPGTILNTDTQYF. In DNA, the CDR3 is TGCAGCGTTGAAGATCCGGGGACTATTCTCAACACAGATACGCAGTATTTT.

The chain combines TRBV18 with TRBJ2-3; 11 nucleotides agree with TRBD2. V trimming: 6 bases; J trimming: 2 bases; junction bases outside the gene matches: 4. Germline values: CDR1 KGHSH, CDR2 LQKENI. CDR3 length: 15 residues. The CDR3 protein is CASSLSGRATDTQYF. In nucleotides, the CDR3 is TGTGCCAGCTCCCTTAGCGGGAGGGCCACAGATACGCAGTATTTT.

The chain employs TRBV19 and TRBJ2-6; 8 bases are shared with TRBD1. This CDR3 comprises 17 residues. The J segment lost 3 bases and the V segment lost 7 bases, leaving 11 bases of the junction unmatched. Germline V lookup: CDR1 LNHDA, CDR2 SQIVND (reference sequence). This chain's CDR3 is CASTPQTGARGANVLTF. The CDR3 DNA reads TGTGCCAGTACCCCCCAGACAGGGGCTCGTGGGGCCAACGTCCTGACTTTC.

This clone was detected a few times. The chain uses TRBV5-1 and TRBJ2-2; D is possibly TRBD2 (5 bases). In germline, CDR1 is SGHRS, CDR2 YFSETQ. The CDR3 loop spans 15 amino acids. Trimming took 4 bases from V and 6 from J, leaving 16 bases between them. DNA of the CDR3: TGCGCCAGCAGCGGACTCCACTCTGGGGCCGGGGAGCTGTTTTTT. This translates into CASSGLHSGAGELFF. Drawing the rest from reference TRBV5-1 and TRBJ2-2, the complete variable domain is KAGVTQTPRYLIKTRGQQVTLSCSPISGHRSVSWYQQTPGQGLQFLFEYFSETQRNKGNFPGRFSGRQFSNSRSEMNVSTLELGDSALYLCASSGLHSGAGELFFGEGSRLTVL.

This chain connects TRBV10-2 to TRBJ2-3; 15 positions match TRBD2. There are 17 residues in the CDR3. The V and J ends lost 4 bases and 3 bases, in that order; junction bases with no gene match: 5. The V gene's germline CDR1 is WSHSY and CDR2 SAAADI. The CDR3 is CASSGTSGRAGTDTQYF. The CDR3 coding sequence is TGCGCCAGCAGTGGGACTAGCGGGAGGGCGGGTACAGATACGCAGTATTTT.

The chain recombines TRBV4-1 with TRBJ2-5; perhaps TRBD2 as D (6 bases). CDR1 and CDR2 from the germline V gene are MGHRA and YSYEKL. The CDR3 contains 18 residues. V was trimmed by 5 bases and J by 0 bases, leaving 22 bases between them. The CDR3 nucleotides are TGCGCCAGCAGCGAAAATCCTAGCGTTAGCGCTAACCAAGAGACCCAGTACTTC. Protein: CASSENPSVSANQETQYF.